One T cell receptor beta chain is described in this entry. Its antigen remains unidentified. Via MiXCR, TCRdb re-called the 5' RACE reads, giving one row per CDR3 protein. In the table there are 250,000 or so distinct CDR3 sequences, about 8% of which are singletons. This specimen comes from a study of identical twins. V was clipped by 4 bases and J by 3 bases; unmatched bases: 5. CDR3 size: 15 residues. Germline values: CDR1 SGHDT, CDR2 YYEEEE. Whole-study results and caveats: Out-of-frame TCR alpha sharing in monozygotic twins exceeded recombination model predictions. Zero-insertion analyses could be partly confounded by invariant MAIT and iNKT cells.

These data were also filed under a second study, of yellow fever vaccine responses in identical twins. This second study says: Twin vaccine T cell responses reportedly seemed partly convergent, partly personalized.

The origin of this receptor is a woman younger than 35 in good health. The rearrangement joins TRBV5-6 to TRBJ2-1; 9 nucleotides line up with TRBD1. The sequenced sample was CD8+ T cells sorted from blood. Here the CDR3 reads CASSLDRGIYNEQFF. The CDR3 DNA reads TGTGCCAGCAGCCTGGACAGGGGAATCTACAATGAGCAGTTCTTC. Based on the CDR3 plus reference TRBV5-6 and TRBJ2-1, the full variable domain is DAGVTQSPTHLIKTRGQQVTLRCSPKSGHDTVSWYQQALGQGPQFIFQYYEEEERQRGNFPDRFSGHQFPNYSSELNVNALLLGDSALYLCASSLDRGIYNEQFFGPGTRLTVL.